This entry lists 10 T cell receptor beta chains sequenced from one sample in a study of T cells after yellow fever vaccination. Each CDR3 protein gets one entry after TCRdb re-called the 5' RACE reads with MiXCR. The repertoire consists of approximately 350,000 distinct CDR3 sequences, with approximately 10% occurring once and the leading ten covering roughly 18%. Material: PBMCs, obtained on the day of the first yellow fever vaccination. These receptors were taken from a man aged 18-30 years who received the YFV17D yellow fever vaccine.

This chain joins TRBV4-1 and TRBJ2-1, with 7 bases that match TRBD2. The CDR3 is made up of 14 amino acids. The J segment lost 9 bases and the V segment lost 1 base, leaving 6 bases of the junction unmatched. Germline CDR1 reads MGHRA; CDR2 reads YSYEKL. The CDR3 is CASSQASLALEQFF. CDR3 coding DNA: TGCGCCAGCAGCCAAGCGTCACTAGCGCTTGAGCAGTTCTTC.

This clonotype has more than one count but fewer than ten. This rearrangement joins TRBV10-3 to TRBJ1-2, with 7 positions matching TRBD1. This CDR3 has 14 residues. Germline CDR1 ENHRY, CDR2 SYGVKD. The V segment lost 4 bases and the J segment 5 bases; nucleotides outside the gene matches: 7. CDR3 nucleotides: TGTGCCATCAGTGCCTTGGAGGGGGCTTATGGCTACACCTTC. As protein: CAISALEGAYGYTF.

The chain uses TRBV20-1 and TRBJ2-2; 7 nucleotides agree with TRBD1. Germline V gene lookup returns CDR1 DFQATT and CDR2 SNEGSKA (reference sequence). The V and J ends lost 1 base and 8 bases, in that order; junction bases with no gene match: 4. The CDR3 length is 13 residues. CDR3 nucleotide sequence: TGCAGTGCTAGAGCCAGGGGGAGAGGGGAGCTGTTTTTT. Its protein product is CSARARGRGELFF.

The chain combines TRBV29-1 with TRBJ2-1; no firm D call. V was clipped by 5 bases and J by 1 base, with 21 bases between them. Germline lookup yields CDR1 SQVTM and CDR2 ANQGSEA. The CDR3 is made up of 17 amino acids. The CDR3 nucleotides are TGCAGCGTTCTACTTATAAAATTCAAGTGGTCCTACAATGAGCAGTTCTTC. It encodes CSVLLIKFKWSYNEQFF.

This clonotype was seen more than once but under ten times. The rearrangement joins TRBV24-1 to TRBJ2-4, with D unclear. Deletions cut 4 bases from V and 2 bases from J, with 11 bases between. CDR3 size: 15 residues. The germline CDR1 and CDR2 sequences are KGHDR and SFDVKD. The CDR3 sequence: CATSDPRSSKNIQYF. In nucleotides, the CDR3 is TGTGCCACCAGTGACCCGAGGTCGTCCAAAAACATTCAGTACTTC.

The J gene is TRBJ2-3, the V gene TRBV13; perhaps TRBD2 as D (6 bases). Germline CDR1 and CDR2: PRHDT and FYEKMQ (reference sequence). V was shortened by 7 bases and J by 1 base, with 15 bases between the two germline ends. The CDR3 has 15 residues. The CDR3 region is CASTPGGRRTDTQYF. In DNA form, the CDR3 reads TGTGCCAGCACCCCTGGGGGGAGGCGCACAGATACGCAGTATTTT.

The CDR3 DNA reads TGCAGTGCTTATGTCGCGGGGGTTGCGTTAGAGACCCAGTACTTC. It codes for CSAYVAGVALETQYF. V usage is TRBV20-1 and J usage is TRBJ2-5; TRBD2 agrees at 7 bases. Germline-derived CDR1 and CDR2 are DFQATT and SNEGSKA (reference sequence). This CDR3 spans 15 amino acids. V shed 5 bases and J 4 bases; nucleotides not matched to a gene: 13.

Comment on this clonotype: This could be a read error, since a much larger clone is one nucleotide away. This rearrangement joins TRBV4-2 to TRBJ1-5; a weak D match, TRBD1 (6 bases). CDR3 size: 16 residues. V gave up 2 bases and J gave up 9 bases, with 20 bases separating them. CDR1 is LGHNA, CDR2 YNFKEQ, per germline. CDR3 coding DNA: TGTGCCAGCAGCCAAAGACAGGATGCCGGTAATGGGCCCCAGCATTTT. This sequence encodes CASSQRQDAGNGPQHF.

This clonotype was seen a few times. The CDR3 DNA follows: TGCAGCGTTCGGGAGGGGAGGAACACTGAAGCTTTCTTT. Its translation: CSVREGRNTEAFF. V usage is TRBV29-1 and J usage is TRBJ1-1; tentative D call: TRBD1 (5 bases). The CDR3 extends over 13 amino acids. Deletions cut 5 bases from V and 1 base from J, with 11 bases between. Germline CDR1 and CDR2: SQVTM and ANQGSEA. The full variable domain, its missing parts supplied by reference TRBV29-1 and TRBJ1-1, is SAVISQKPSRDICQRGTSLTIQCQVDSQVTMMFWYRQQPGQSLTLIATANQGSEATYESGFVIDKFPISRPNLTFSTLTVSNMSPEDSSIYLCSVREGRNTEAFFGQGTRLTVV.

This clonotype was detected a few times. V and J are TRBV4-3 and TRBJ1-1, with a tentative D call TRBD1 (5 bases). Germline V gene data show CDR1 as LGHNA and CDR2 as YSLEER. V was pared by 3 bases and J by 2 bases, with 19 bases between. There are 17 residues in the CDR3. DNA for the CDR3: TGCGCCAGCAGCCAGGGGGATTGGGAGGGCGAAAACACTGAAGCTTTCTTT. Translation gives CASSQGDWEGENTEAFF.